This TCR beta chain was recorded in a study of blood T cell repertoires in COVID-19. Study-wide background: The cDNA or gDNA used as material had been derived from T cells, B-cell-depleted T cells, or PBMCs.

In this sample, this clone turned up a few times. The ends were cut back, 4 bases at V and 0 bases at J, with 6 bases in the middle. The CDR3 runs 13 residues. Germline CDR1 SGHTA, CDR2 FQGTGA. Only in-frame clones appear in the TCRdb table, and some are missing; sequencing was by immunoSEQ multiplex PCR. The table lists roughly 81,000 clones, approximately 89% of them singletons, with about 12% in the top ten. The chain is built from TRBV7-3 and TRBJ1-1; D gene ambiguous. Sequenced: peripheral blood. The clonotype was recovered from a man in his sixties or seventies with active or convalescent COVID-19. The CDR3 spells CASSYGVNTEAFF. The CDR3 DNA reads TGTGCCAGCAGCTATGGAGTGAACACTGAAGCTTTCTTT.